This T cell receptor beta chain was found in a study of blood T cell repertoires in COVID-19. At the level of the study: Samples representing acute and convalescent COVID-19 were sourced from the United States, Italy and Spain.

Generated by immunoSEQ multiplex PCR, the TCRdb table keeps only in-frame clones and is missing some. The table includes about 160,000 clones, approximately 82% detected once. J gave up 7 bases and V 0 bases, and 12 bases lay outside the gene matches. Per germline, CDR1 SGHRS and CDR2 YFSETQ. CDR3 length equals 17 residues. The source is a woman of 80 years or more with acute or convalescent COVID-19. This chain joins TRBV5-1 and TRBJ2-4; TRBD1 agrees at 8 bases. Sequencing used peripheral blood. The CDR3 coding sequence is TGCGCCAGCAGCTTGGCCCCGACAGGGGTCGGGCGGAACATTCAGTACTTC. Translated, it gives CASSLAPTGVGRNIQYF.